This T cell receptor beta chain was identified in a study of T cells in Graves' hyperthyroidism and ophthalmopathy. Amplification targeted TCR beta CDR3 regions from RNA transcripts. HTBI primers were employed in a first-round RT-PCR of the TCR CDR3. TCRdb reanalysed the multiplex PCR reads using MiXCR and keeps one entry per CDR3 protein. The sample consists of over 300,000 distinct CDR3 sequences, roughly 14% of them appearing once. V gave up 5 bases and J gave up 0 bases, with 14 bases separating them. This CDR3 has 16 amino acids. Germline loops: CDR1 MNHEY, CDR2 SMNVEV (reference sequence). This clonotype came up many times.

The receptor comes from a woman aged 60-75 years with Graves' hyperthyroidism. Sequencing was carried out using blood. The V call is TRBV27, the J call TRBJ2-1; no clear D gene. CDR3 sequence: CASSPQYLSSYNEQFF. Written as DNA, the CDR3 is TGTGCCAGCAGTCCCCAATATCTTAGCTCCTACAATGAGCAGTTCTTC.